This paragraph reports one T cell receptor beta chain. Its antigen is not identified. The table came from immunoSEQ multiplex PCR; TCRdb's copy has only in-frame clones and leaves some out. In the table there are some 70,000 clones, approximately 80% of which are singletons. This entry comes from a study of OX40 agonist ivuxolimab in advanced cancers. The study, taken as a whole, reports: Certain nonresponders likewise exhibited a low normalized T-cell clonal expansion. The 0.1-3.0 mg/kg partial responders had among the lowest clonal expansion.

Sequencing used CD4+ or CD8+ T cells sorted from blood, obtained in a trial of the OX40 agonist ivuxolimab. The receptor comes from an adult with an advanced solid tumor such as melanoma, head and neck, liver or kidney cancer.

The CDR3 loop reads CASTHREGYNEQFF. CDR3 nucleotide sequence: TGTGCCAGCACCCACAGGGAGGGCTACAATGAGCAGTTCTTC. J is TRBJ2-1 and V is TRBV7-9; D is possibly TRBD2 (7 bases). Germline V CDR1 and CDR2: SEHNR, FQNEAQ (reference sequence). Deletions cut 7 bases from V and 3 bases from J, with 13 bases between. CDR3 length: 14 residues.